These 29 T cell receptor beta chains came from one sample sequenced in a study of T cells after yellow fever vaccination. TCRdb redid the calling of the 5' RACE reads with MiXCR, one entry per CDR3 protein. The data show 450,000 to 600,000 distinct CDR3 sequences, about 15% seen once. The sample here was PBMCs, taken 5 days after the first yellow fever vaccination. These receptors originate from a man aged 18 to 29 who received the YFV17D yellow fever vaccine.

In its sample, this clonotype was seen a few times. The rearrangement joins TRBV20-1 to TRBJ2-2; 8 bases map to TRBD1. Trimming removed 3 bases from V and 3 bases from J; junction bases left unmatched: 3. The V gene's germline CDR1 is DFQATT and CDR2 SNEGSKA (reference sequence). The CDR3 has 14 residues. CDR3 residues: CSASKTGDTGELFF. The CDR3 coding sequence is TGCAGTGCTAGCAAGACAGGGGACACCGGGGAGCTGTTTTTT.

The chain is built from TRBV7-9 and TRBJ2-5; no clear D. V lost 0 bases, J lost 5 bases, and 13 bases lay in between. Germline V gives CDR1 SEHNR, CDR2 FQNEAQ (reference sequence). The CDR3 has 15 residues. The CDR3 reads CASSLALAKSETQYF. The CDR3 nucleotides are TGTGCCAGCAGCTTAGCGCTTGCTAAATCGGAGACCCAGTACTTC.

The chain combines TRBV20-1 with TRBJ1-1; TRBD1 aligns across 11 bases. Germline V lookup: CDR1 DFQATT, CDR2 SNEGSKA (reference sequence). Trimming removed 0 bases from V and 2 bases from J; junction bases left unmatched: 5. This CDR3 is built from 16 residues. The CDR3 spells CSARDPRTGGNTEAFF. CDR3 DNA sequence: TGCAGTGCTAGAGATCCCAGGACAGGGGGCAACACTGAAGCTTTCTTT.

CDR3 region: CASSEAERMNTEAFF. The CDR3 nucleotides are TGTGCCAGCAGTGAAGCGGAGCGGATGAACACTGAAGCTTTCTTT. The chain couples TRBV2 to TRBJ1-1, with D uncertain. This CDR3 is 15 amino acids long. V lost 0 bases, J lost 0 bases, and 8 bases lay in between. Germline loops: CDR1 SNHLY, CDR2 FYNNEI. Based on the CDR3 plus reference TRBV2 and TRBJ1-1, the full variable domain is EPEVTQTPSHQVTQMGQEVILRCVPISNHLYFYWYRQILGQKVEFLVSFYNNEISEKSEIFDDQFSVERPDGSNFTLKIRSTKLEDSAMYFCASSEAERMNTEAFFGQGTRLTVV.

The chain carries TRBV25-1 and TRBJ2-5; 12 bases are shared with TRBD2. V shed 5 bases, J shed 1 base, and the junction held 8 bases outside the gene matches. CDR1 is MGHDK and CDR2 is SYGVNS in the germline V gene. The length of the CDR3 is 17 residues. Here the CDR3 reads CASSTPPGLAGQETQYF. The CDR3 DNA sequence: TGTGCCAGCAGTACCCCGCCGGGACTAGCGGGCCAAGAGACCCAGTACTTC.

The chain has TRBV7-9 and TRBJ2-7, with D possibly matching TRBD1 (7 bases). Germline CDR1 is SEHNR and CDR2 is FQNEAQ (reference sequence). CDR3 length equals 13 residues. V was trimmed by 4 bases and J by 5 bases, leaving 12 bases between them. CDR3 in amino acids: CASSSGRGDEQYV. The CDR3 bases are TGTGCCAGCAGCTCGGGCAGGGGGGACGAGCAGTACGTC.

There are a few counts of this clonotype. V and J are TRBV27 and TRBJ2-1; 11 bases are shared with TRBD1. CDR1 and CDR2 from the germline V gene are MNHEY and SMNVEV (reference sequence). CDR3 length: 16 residues. Losses at the gene ends were 5 bases for V and 4 bases for J; bases not matched to a gene: 7. The CDR3: CASSIRDRGSYNEQFF. The CDR3, as DNA: TGTGCCAGCAGTATAAGGGACAGGGGGTCGTACAATGAGCAGTTCTTC.

This clonotype was detected a few times. The chain has TRBV30 and TRBJ2-7; D gene ambiguous. The CDR3 loop spans 12 amino acids. Germline CDR1 is GTSNPN and CDR2 is SVGIG (reference sequence). Trimming left V 5 bases short and J 6 bases short, with 14 bases between. The CDR3 region has the DNA TGTGCCTGGGGGCCCCGGGTTAGCGAGCAGTACTTC. Protein: CAWGPRVSEQYF.

V usage is TRBV7-3 and J usage is TRBJ2-2; 8 bases agree with TRBD2. After removal of 5 bases from V and 4 bases from J, the junction contained 6 bases not matched to a gene. CDR3 size: 15 residues. CDR1 and CDR2 (germline): SGHTA, FQGTGA. CDR3 amino acids: CASSPGGDSTGELFF. DNA of the CDR3: TGTGCCAGCAGCCCCGGGGGGGATAGCACCGGGGAGCTGTTTTTT.

The sample holds a few counts of this clonotype. The gene calls are TRBV5-4 and TRBJ2-2; 7 bases line up with TRBD1. V gave up 7 bases and J gave up 0 bases; unmatched junction bases: 6. Germline lookup yields CDR1 SGHNT and CDR2 YYREEE (reference sequence). The CDR3 is made up of 15 amino acids. The CDR3: CASHEGATNTGELFF. In DNA, the CDR3 is TGTGCCAGCCATGAGGGGGCTACGAACACCGGGGAGCTGTTTTTT.

The CDR3 sequence: CASSQTGQGPHRYF. The CDR3 DNA sequence: TGCGCCAGCAGCCAAACGGGACAGGGGCCCCACCGATACTTC. The genes are TRBV4-1 and TRBJ2-5; TRBD1 aligns across 10 bases. V shed 2 bases, J shed 14 bases, and the junction held 11 bases outside the gene matches. The germline CDR1 and CDR2 sequences are MGHRA and YSYEKL. This CDR3 is built from 14 residues.

This clonotype appeared many times. The genes are TRBV7-2 and TRBJ2-1; 10 bases align to TRBD2. Germline assignment: CDR1 SGHTA and CDR2 FQGNSA. The CDR3 consists of 15 residues. V shed 6 bases and J 0 bases; nucleotides not matched to a gene: 2. CDR3: CASSIAGGSYNEQFF. The CDR3 region has the DNA TGTGCCAGCAGTATAGCGGGGGGCTCCTACAATGAGCAGTTCTTC.

The J gene is TRBJ2-1, the V gene TRBV10-3, with 8 bases lining up with TRBD1. This CDR3 region has 17 residues. The germline gives CDR1 ENHRY, CDR2 SYGVKD. Trimming removed 4 bases from V and 4 bases from J; junction bases left unmatched: 12. CDR3 sequence reads: CAISGMTGERGYNEQFF. The CDR3, as DNA: TGTGCCATCAGTGGTATGACAGGGGAGAGAGGATACAATGAGCAGTTCTTC.

The V call is TRBV7-2, the J call TRBJ1-6, with D uncertain. The CDR3 has 14 residues. V was clipped by 0 bases and J by 9 bases, with 9 bases between them. Looked up from germline, CDR1 is SGHTA and CDR2 is FQGNSA. The chain's CDR3 is CASSLAFLGSPLHF. The CDR3 DNA reads as TGTGCCAGCAGCTTAGCCTTTCTTGGTTCACCCCTCCACTTT.

This clonotype occurred a few times. The rearrangement links TRBV20-1 to TRBJ1-1; weak D call: TRBD1 (5 bases). Between the trimmed V and J ends, which lost 4 bases and 3 bases, there was a span of 9 bases. Germline CDR1 and CDR2: DFQATT and SNEGSKA (reference sequence). The CDR3 contains 12 residues. The DNA for the CDR3 is TGCAGTGCTACTTCAGGGTACACTGAAGCTTTCTTT. It codes for CSATSGYTEAFF.

The rearrangement uses TRBV7-2 and TRBJ2-2; no reliable D call. This CDR3 contains 16 residues. Trimming removed 0 bases at V and 0 bases at J, with 8 bases between. The germline V gene has CDR1 SGHTA and CDR2 FQGNSA. The CDR3 DNA reads TGTGCCAGCAGCTTAGCACAGAGTGCGAACACCGGGGAGCTGTTTTTT. It codes for CASSLAQSANTGELFF. Together with reference TRBV7-2 and TRBJ2-2, the CDR3 gives the full variable domain: GAGVSQSPSNKVTEKGKDVELRCDPISGHTALYWYRQSLGQGLEFLIYFQGNSAPDKSGLPSDRFSAERTGGSVSTLTIQRTQQEDSAVYLCASSLAQSANTGELFFGEGSRLTVL.

This clonotype was seen a handful of times. The chain uses TRBV3-1 and TRBJ2-5; TRBD2 might be the D (5 bases). Germline assignment: CDR1 LGHDT and CDR2 YNNKEL (reference sequence). The CDR3 is 15 amino acids. Trimming left V 0 bases short and J 6 bases short, with 14 bases between. Here the CDR3 DNA reads TGTGCCAGCAGCCAAGAGGCTAGCATCATCCAGACCCAGTACTTC. It specifies CASSQEASIIQTQYF.

V usage is TRBV20-1 and J usage is TRBJ1-1, with a weak D call TRBD1 (6 bases). CDR3 length equals 13 residues. Germline loops: CDR1 DFQATT, CDR2 SNEGSKA (reference sequence). The V gene lost 2 bases and the J gene lost 1 base, with 8 bases spanning the gap. CDR3 sequence (DNA): TGCAGTGCTAGATTACAGGGGAACACTGAAGCTTTCTTT. Protein: CSARLQGNTEAFF.

The rearrangement uses TRBV5-1 and TRBJ1-6; D perhaps matches TRBD1 (6 bases). With 4 bases removed from V and 10 bases from J, the gap between germline ends came to 12 bases. This CDR3 spans 13 amino acids. Germline loops: CDR1 SGHRS, CDR2 YFSETQ. The CDR3 spells CASSQGRGSPLHF. CDR3 in DNA: TGCGCCAGCAGCCAGGGGCGGGGATCACCCCTCCACTTT.

The rearrangement links TRBV7-3 to TRBJ2-4, with D perhaps given as TRBD1 or TRBD2 (5 bases each). Deletions cut 5 bases from V and 2 bases from J, with 10 bases between. The CDR3 consists of 14 residues. The germline V gene has CDR1 SGHTA and CDR2 FQGTGA. The CDR3 DNA reads TGTGCCAGCAGCCCGGGACCTTCCAAAAACATTCAGTACTTC. Translation gives CASSPGPSKNIQYF.

This rearrangement joins TRBV11-2 to TRBJ2-7; no definite D call. Per germline, CDR1 SGHAT and CDR2 FQNNGV. The CDR3 has 12 residues. Trimming took off 1 base at V and 3 bases at J, with 4 bases between the two ends. The CDR3 spells CASSLGYYEQYV. CDR3 sequence (DNA): TGTGCCAGCAGCTTAGGGTACTACGAGCAGTACGTC.

The CDR3, as DNA: TGTGCCAGCAGTGAAACAGGGTCCAAAAACATTCAGTACTTC. Amino acid sequence: CASSETGSKNIQYF. The chain carries TRBV2 and TRBJ2-4, with D possibly TRBD1 on 6 matching bases. The germline V and J ends were trimmed by 2 bases and 2 bases, with 7 bases remaining between them. The length of the CDR3 is 14 residues. The germline CDR1 and CDR2 sequences are SNHLY and FYNNEI.

This clonotype occurred many times. This chain uses TRBV11-2 with TRBJ2-1; 9 bases match TRBD1. The CDR3 extends over 16 amino acids. V lost 4 bases and J lost 5; bases outside the gene matches: 9. CDR1 is SGHAT and CDR2 is FQNNGV in the germline V gene. The CDR3 sequence is CASSSAGTGTNNEQFF. CDR3 DNA sequence: TGTGCCAGCAGCTCCGCAGGGACAGGGACCAACAATGAGCAGTTCTTC. The whole variable domain, remainder taken from reference TRBV11-2 and TRBJ2-1, is EAGVAQSPRYKIIEKRQSVAFWCNPISGHATLYWYQQILGQGPKLLIQFQNNGVVDDSQLPKDRFSAERLKGVDSTLKIQPAKLEDSAVYLCASSSAGTGTNNEQFFGPGTRLTVL.

This clonotype has a handful of counts. The chain is built from TRBV30 and TRBJ1-6; possible D gene TRBD1, 5 bases. The V end lost 3 bases, the J end lost 0 bases, and 12 bases lay between the germline ends. Per germline, CDR1 GTSNPN and CDR2 SVGIG (reference sequence). The CDR3 is 16 amino acids. The CDR3 spells CAWRGTVSSYNSPLHF. Here the CDR3 DNA reads TGTGCCTGGAGGGGGACGGTTTCCTCCTATAATTCACCCCTCCACTTT. Together with reference TRBV30 and TRBJ1-6, the CDR3 gives the full variable domain: SQTIHQWPATLVQPVGSPLSLECTVEGTSNPNLYWYRQAAGRGLQLLFYSVGIGQISSEVPQNLSASRPQDRQFILSSKKLLLSDSGFYLCAWRGTVSSYNSPLHFGNGTRLTVT.

The J gene is TRBJ2-7, the V gene TRBV25-1; D might be TRBD2 (6 bases). Germline lookup yields CDR1 MGHDK and CDR2 SYGVNS. The CDR3 contains 16 residues. With 3 bases removed from V and 3 bases from J, the gap between germline ends came to 18 bases. In nucleotides, the CDR3 is TGTGCCAGCAGTGACCCAGGTCGGAGGGGAATCTACGAGCAGTACTTC. Translation gives CASSDPGRRGIYEQYF.

This clonotype was observed a handful of times. The chain links TRBV15 to TRBJ2-7; 8 nucleotides match TRBD1. Trimming at V came to 3 bases and at J to 5 bases, leaving 0 bases not matched to a gene. The CDR3 runs to 12 residues. Germline CDR1 reads LNHNV; CDR2 reads YYDKDF (reference sequence). The CDR3 loop is CATSRGQDEQYF. The CDR3 coding sequence is TGTGCCACCAGCAGGGGACAGGACGAGCAGTACTTC. The variable domain in full, completed from reference TRBV15 and TRBJ2-7, reads DAMVIQNPRYQVTQFGKPVTLSCSQTLNHNVMYWYQQKSSQAPKLLFHYYDKDFNNEADTPDNFQSRRPNTSFCFLDIRSPGLGDTAMYLCATSRGQDEQYFGPGTRLTVT.

This clonotype showed up just a few times. This sequence joins TRBV5-1 and TRBJ2-7; D is unclear. The germline V gene has CDR1 SGHRS and CDR2 YFSETQ. The CDR3 consists of 14 residues. The V end was cut by 0 bases, the J end by 2 bases, with 9 bases between. The CDR3 region is CASSLEGSPYEQYF. In DNA, the CDR3 is TGCGCCAGCAGCTTGGAGGGTTCCCCCTACGAGCAGTACTTC.

The gene calls are TRBV30 and TRBJ2-5; 7 bases line up with TRBD1. V lost 2 bases and J lost 4; bases outside the gene matches: 4. This CDR3 contains 13 residues. CDR1 and CDR2 (germline): GTSNPN, SVGIG (reference sequence). CDR3 sequence reads: CAWSKGAGETQYF. The CDR3 DNA sequence: TGTGCCTGGAGTAAGGGGGCGGGAGAGACCCAGTACTTC.

Many counts were recorded for this clonotype. The gene calls are TRBV10-3 and TRBJ2-7; unclear D gene. In germline, CDR1 is ENHRY, CDR2 SYGVKD. The CDR3 extends over 11 amino acids. The germline V and J ends were trimmed by 3 bases and 4 bases, with 4 bases remaining between them. CDR3 nucleotide sequence: TGTGCCATCAGTGAAGGGTACGAGCAGTACGTC. Protein product: CAISEGYEQYV.